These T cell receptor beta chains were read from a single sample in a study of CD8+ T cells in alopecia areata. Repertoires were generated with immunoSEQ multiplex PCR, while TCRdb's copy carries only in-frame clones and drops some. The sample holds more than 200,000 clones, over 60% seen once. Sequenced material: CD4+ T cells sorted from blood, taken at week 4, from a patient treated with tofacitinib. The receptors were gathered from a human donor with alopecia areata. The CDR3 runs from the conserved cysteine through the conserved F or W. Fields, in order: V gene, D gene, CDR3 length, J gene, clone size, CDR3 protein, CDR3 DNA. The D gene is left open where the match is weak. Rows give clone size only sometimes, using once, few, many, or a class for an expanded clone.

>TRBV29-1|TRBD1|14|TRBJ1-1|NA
CSVYRTGMDTEAFF
TGCAGCGTTTACAGGACAGGGATGGACACTGAAGCTTTCTTT
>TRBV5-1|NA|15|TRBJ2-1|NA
CASSLLLGAGNEQFF
TGCGCCAGCAGCCTCTTACTAGGGGCCGGGAATGAGCAGTTCTTC
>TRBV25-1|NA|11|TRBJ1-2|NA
CASRASYGYTF
TGTGCCAGCAGAGCTTCCTATGGCTACACCTTC
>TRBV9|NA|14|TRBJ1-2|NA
CASSVSGEFYGYTF
TGTGCCAGCAGCGTTTCAGGGGAATTCTATGGCTACACCTTC
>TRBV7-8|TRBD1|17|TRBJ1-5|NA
CASSLVPGQGSNQPQHF
TGTGCCAGCAGCTTAGTCCCGGGACAGGGGAGCAATCAGCCCCAGCATTTT
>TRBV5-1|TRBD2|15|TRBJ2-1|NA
CASSSGSAGYNEQFF
TGCGCCAGCAGCTCGGGGTCAGCGGGGTACAATGAGCAGTTCTTC
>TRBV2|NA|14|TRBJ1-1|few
CASRVDRGNTEAFF
TGTGCCAGCAGGGTGGACAGAGGGAACACTGAAGCTTTCTTT
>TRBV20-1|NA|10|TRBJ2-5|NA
CSAPKETQYF
TGCAGTGCGCCGAAGGAGACCCAGTACTTC
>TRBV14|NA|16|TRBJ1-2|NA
CASSPIQGAGDYGYTF
TGTGCCAGCAGCCCCATACAAGGCGCAGGGGACTATGGCTACACCTTC
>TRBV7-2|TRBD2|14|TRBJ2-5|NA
CASSGRTSWETQYF
TGTGCCAGCAGCGGAAGGACTAGTTGGGAGACCCAGTACTTC
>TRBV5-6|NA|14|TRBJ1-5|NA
CASSPKRGEQPQHF
TGTGCCAGCAGCCCAAAGCGAGGGGAACAGCCCCAGCATTTT
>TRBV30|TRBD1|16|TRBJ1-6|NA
CAWHRPGQGQNSPLHF
TGTGCCTGGCACCGACCTGGACAGGGGCAAAATTCACCCCTCCACTTT
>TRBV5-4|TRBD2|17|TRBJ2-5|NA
CASSLEAAGGRRETQYF
TGTGCCAGCAGCTTGGAGGCGGCGGGGGGGCGGAGAGAGACCCAGTACTTC
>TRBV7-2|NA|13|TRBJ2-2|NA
CASSLGNTGELFF
TGTGCCAGCAGCTTGGGGAACACCGGGGAGCTGTTTTTT
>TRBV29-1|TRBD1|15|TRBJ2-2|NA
CSAVTGAWNTGELFF
TGCAGCGCCGTAACAGGGGCGTGGAACACCGGGGAGCTGTTTTTT
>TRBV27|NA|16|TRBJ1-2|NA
CASSAGTQRRGYGYTF
TGTGCCAGCAGTGCCGGGACACAGAGGAGGGGCTATGGCTACACCTTC
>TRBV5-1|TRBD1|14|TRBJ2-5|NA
CASSPDRRRETQYF
TGCGCCAGCAGCCCGGACAGGCGTAGAGAGACCCAGTACTTC
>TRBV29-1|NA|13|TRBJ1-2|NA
CSVGDRLVYGYTF
TGCAGCGTTGGGGACCGATTGGTCTATGGCTACACCTTC
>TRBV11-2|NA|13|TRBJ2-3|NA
CASSLAGADTQYF
TGTGCCAGCAGCTTAGCGGGGGCTGATACGCAGTATTTT
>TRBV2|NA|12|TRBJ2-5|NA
CASGRRAETQYF
TGTGCCAGCGGCCGACGAGCGGAGACCCAGTACTTC
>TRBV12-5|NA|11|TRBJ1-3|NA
CASVDGNTIYF
TGTGCTAGTGTTGATGGAAACACCATATATTTT
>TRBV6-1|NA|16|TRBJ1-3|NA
CASSDTGFNSGNTIYF
TGTGCCAGCAGTGATACAGGCTTCAACTCTGGAAACACCATATATTTT
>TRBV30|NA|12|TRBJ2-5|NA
CAWSVNGETQYF
TGTGCCTGGAGTGTAAACGGAGAGACCCAGTACTTC
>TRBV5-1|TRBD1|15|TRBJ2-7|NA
CASSLVQGATYEQYF
TGCGCCAGCAGCTTGGTACAGGGGGCTACCTACGAGCAGTACTTC
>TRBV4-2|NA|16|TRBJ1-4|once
CASSQEGQQVSEKLFF
TGTGCCAGCAGCCAAGAAGGCCAGCAAGTCTCCGAAAAACTGTTTTTT
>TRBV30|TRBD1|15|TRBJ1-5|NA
CAWSQGQGGNQPQHF
TGTGCCTGGAGCCAGGGACAGGGGGGCAATCAGCCCCAGCATTTT
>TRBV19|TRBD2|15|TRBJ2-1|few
CASMAASGGYNEQFF
TGTGCCAGTATGGCGGCTAGCGGGGGCTACAATGAGCAGTTCTTC
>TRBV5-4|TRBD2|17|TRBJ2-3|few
CASSLRLAGGATDTQYF
TGTGCCAGCAGCTTGAGGCTAGCGGGGGGGGCGACAGATACGCAGTATTTT
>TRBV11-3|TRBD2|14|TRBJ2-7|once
CASSYSGRPYEQYF
TGTGCCAGCAGCTATAGCGGGAGACCCTACGAGCAGTACTTC
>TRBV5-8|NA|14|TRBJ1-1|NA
CASSSRTMNTEAFF
TGTGCCAGCAGCTCCCGGACGATGAACACTGAAGCTTTCTTT
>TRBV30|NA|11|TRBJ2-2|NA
CAWSMYRELFF
TGTGCCTGGAGTATGTACCGGGAGCTGTTTTTT
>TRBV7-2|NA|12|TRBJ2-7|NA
CASSAYSYEQYF
TGTGCCAGCAGCGCCTACTCCTACGAGCAGTACTTC
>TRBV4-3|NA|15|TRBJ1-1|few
CASSQVPGVNTEAFF
TGCGCCAGCAGCCAAGTCCCAGGGGTGAACACTGAAGCTTTCTTT
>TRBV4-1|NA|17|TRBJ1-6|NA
CASSQLGPAVEWSPLHF
TGCGCCAGCAGCCAGCTAGGGCCCGCCGTGGAGTGGTCACCCCTCCACTTT
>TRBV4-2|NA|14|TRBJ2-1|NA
CASSQAGTLNEQFF
TGTGCCAGCAGCCAAGCTGGGACTCTCAATGAGCAGTTCTTC
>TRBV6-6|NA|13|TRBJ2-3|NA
CASSFTGYDTQYF
TGTGCCAGCAGCTTTACAGGGTACGATACGCAGTATTTT
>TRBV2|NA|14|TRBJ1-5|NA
CASSEGMGNQPQHF
TGTGCCAGCAGTGAAGGAATGGGCAATCAGCCCCAGCATTTT
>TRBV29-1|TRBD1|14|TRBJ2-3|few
CSVPVAQGVDTQYF
TGCAGCGTCCCCGTCGCCCAGGGGGTGGATACGCAGTATTTT
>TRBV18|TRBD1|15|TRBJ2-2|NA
CASSPGTANTGELFF
TGTGCCAGCTCACCGGGGACAGCGAACACCGGGGAGCTGTTTTTT
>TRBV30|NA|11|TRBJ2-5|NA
CAWTHFGTQYF
TGTGCCTGGACTCACTTCGGGACCCAGTACTTC
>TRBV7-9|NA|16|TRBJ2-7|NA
CASSLAPGARSNEQYF
TGTGCCAGCAGCTTAGCGCCCGGGGCTAGATCTAACGAGCAGTACTTC
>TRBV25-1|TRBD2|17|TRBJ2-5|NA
CASSEPRLAGGQETQYF
TGTGCCAGCAGTGAACCACGACTAGCGGGGGGCCAAGAGACCCAGTACTTC
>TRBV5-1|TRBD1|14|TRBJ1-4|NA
CASSLGGVDEKLFF
TGCGCCAGCAGCTTAGGGGGCGTGGATGAAAAACTGTTTTTT
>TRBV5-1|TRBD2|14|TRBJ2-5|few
CASRLGTTQETQYF
TGCGCCAGCAGATTGGGGACTACCCAAGAGACCCAGTACTTC
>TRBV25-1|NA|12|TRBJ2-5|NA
CASSAPHETQYF
TGTGCCAGCAGTGCTCCCCATGAGACCCAGTACTTC
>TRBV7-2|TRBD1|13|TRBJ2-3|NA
CASSQQGVDTQYF
TGTGCCAGCAGCCAGCAGGGGGTGGATACGCAGTATTTT
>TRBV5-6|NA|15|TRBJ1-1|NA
CASSPGWQPSVPAFF
TGTGCCAGCAGCCCCGGATGGCAGCCCTCAGTTCCTGCTTTCTTT
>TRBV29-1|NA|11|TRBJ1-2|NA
CSVGGTLGYTF
TGCAGCGTTGGGGGGACTTTAGGCTACACCTTC
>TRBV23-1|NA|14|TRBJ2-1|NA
CAREEGAVCNEQFF
TGCGCCAGGGAGGAGGGGGCGGTGTGCAATGAGCAGTTCTTC
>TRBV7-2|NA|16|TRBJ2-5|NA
CASSLVLRLAKETQYF
TGTGCCAGCAGCTTAGTTCTCCGGCTAGCTAAAGAGACCCAGTACTTC
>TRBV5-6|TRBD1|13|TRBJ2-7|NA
CASSWTGSYEQYF
TGTGCCAGCAGCTGGACAGGTTCCTACGAGCAGTACTTC
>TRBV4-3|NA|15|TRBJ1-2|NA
CASSQDAGIPSGYTF
TGCGCCAGCAGCCAAGATGCGGGGATCCCGAGTGGCTACACCTTC
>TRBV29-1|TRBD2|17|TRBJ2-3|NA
CSAVPGLAGGSTDTQYF
TGCAGCGCTGTCCCGGGACTAGCGGGGGGATCCACAGATACGCAGTATTTT
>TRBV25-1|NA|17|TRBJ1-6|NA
CASSDGGGTSYNSPLHF
TGTGCCAGCAGTGATGGGGGAGGGACGTCCTATAATTCACCCCTCCACTTT
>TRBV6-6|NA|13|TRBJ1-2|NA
CASTPGRDYGYTF
TGTGCCAGCACCCCGGGGAGGGACTATGGCTACACCTTC
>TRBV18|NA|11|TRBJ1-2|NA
CASSPGYGYTF
TGTGCCAGCTCACCGGGGTACGGCTACACCTTC
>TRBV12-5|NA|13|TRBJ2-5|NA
CASHRAPQETQYF
TGTGCTAGCCACAGGGCGCCCCAAGAGACCCAGTACTTC